Below, one T cell receptor (beta chain) is given with its context. Its antigen has not been determined. No clone much larger than this one lies a single base away; base qualities are absent. The data stem from a study of T cells after posttransplantation cyclophosphamide (dated by TCRdb to 2016 to 2017). Broadly, across the study: Using TRB sequencing, the study followed how the T cell repertoire rebuilt after myeloablative bone marrow transplantation with posttransplantation cyclophosphamide given as GVHD prophylaxis. TRB sequencing was also done on up to about 3 additional blood samples from 2 to 5.2 years after transplant in 3 patients, and on pretransplant blood from several patients. Blood from every one of the 30 to 40 PTCy patients who had 1-year posttransplant specimens underwent TRB sequencing. Samples from 35 to 45 PTCy-treated patients, along with samples from roughly 15 of their related bone marrow donors, underwent antigen receptor sequencing. Because TRA and TRB clonality correlated tightly in about 9 samples, the subsequent TCR analyses were limited to TRB only. Public TRB sequences were compared against a database of over 3,500 sequences linked to responses to pathogens, tumor antigens, self-antigens and alloantigens. Beyond this particular receptor, the publication reports: The TRB repertoires of T cells infiltrating skin or the GI tract showed only limited overlap with the TRB repertoires found in blood. Across approximately 45 patients, TRB clonality was highly associated with recipient CMV seropositivity and CMV reactivation, and diversity in PTCy patients was similar to diversity in CNI/methotrexate controls. At 1-2 months, donor-recipient similarity was low but rose over the first year, and the later blood repertoires were often dominated by donor CD8+ memory clones.

TRB sequencing was run on genomic DNA with either the immunoSEQ assay at survey resolution or the hsTCRB kit. On the study's bioinformatics: The immunoSEQ software was used for initial read processing, and the LymphoSeq R package was used for repertoire analyses. Clonality was computed as 1 minus normalized Shannon entropy, and a Gini coefficient was also calculated for each TRB dataset. To infer phenotypes in unsorted samples, TRB sequences from sorted subsets of the recipient or donor were mapped onto unsorted samples from the same recipient. Not all clones reach the TCRdb copy of this immuneACCESS table, which keeps in-frame sequences only. Checked studies attribute under half of the gap to unresolved V genes and leave the rest unexplained. V and J calls and clone size are those listed in that table; D and trimming were worked out from the DNA. The sample profile shows about 16,000 clones; roughly nine tenths of them were found once. Clones ranked in the top ten supply 0.5% to 0.55% of the sample.

The treatment or condition label corresponds to: high-dose cyclophosphamide on days +3 and +4 as single-agent GVHD prophylaxis. Patients in the PTCy group got busulfan and fludarabine conditioning, a marrow graft from a related or unrelated donor, and cyclophosphamide on days +3 and +4. The PTCy-treated patients were enrolled in a prospective multi-institutional clinical trial. Peripheral blood and bone marrow mononuclear cells were isolated by Ficoll-Hypaque density centrifugation and were cryopreserved. Sorting of CD4+ and CD8+ T cells, including naive and memory subsets, was performed by FACS on a FACSAria II. The clonotype was recovered from a male patient between 60 and 69 years old who received an allogeneic stem cell transplant from a related donor and was CMV-positive. Following a transplant, some T cells may be graft donor cells, not patient cells. The material was CD4+ T cells sorted from blood, obtained after allogeneic stem cell transplant with posttransplant cyclophosphamide.

The sequenced DNA is TGTGCCAGCAGGCGGACTAGCGGGGGGGGCGAGACCCAGTACTTC. Its protein reads: CASRRTSGGGETQYF. Recombination connected TRBV6-5 to TRBJ2-5, with TRBD2 matching 15 junction bases. V and J are trimmed by 6 bases and 5 bases, and the gene matches miss 4 bases of the junction. Including the terminal cysteine and phenylalanine, the CDR3 comprises 15 residues. Just CDR3 DNA is preserved here, 45 bases in frame from base 1. In the germline V gene, CDR1 corresponds to MNHEY and CDR2 to SVGAGI.